These 17 T cell receptor beta chains share one sample of origin, sequenced in a study of CD8 T cells in ankylosing spondylitis. Each CDR3 protein is one row after TCRdb ran MiXCR on the 5' RACE reads. The table lists some 400,000 distinct CDR3 sequences, around 20% of them singletons. Their specific antigens are unknown. Study-level results: One TCR beta motif, made up of 7 or 8 highly homologous variants, appeared characteristic of ankylosing spondylitis blood.

Sequencing was carried out using blood, either unsorted or a sorted T cell fraction (not recorded which). The receptors stem from a male donor with ankylosing spondylitis.

There are many counts of this clonotype. CDR3 residues: CASSSGSFTGELFF. CDR3 DNA sequence: TGTGCCAGCAGTTCCGGGTCTTTCACCGGGGAGCTGTTTTTT. The genes are TRBV6-2 or TRBV6-3 and TRBJ2-2; D gene unclear. Per the germline V gene, CDR1 is MNHEY and CDR2 is SVGEGT. The germline V and J ends were trimmed by 4 bases and 4 bases, with 10 bases remaining between them. This CDR3 has 14 amino acids.

V and J are TRBV5-1 and TRBJ2-1; 9 nucleotides align to TRBD2. Germline V lookup: CDR1 SGHRS, CDR2 YFSETQ. V gave up 7 bases and J gave up 5 bases; unmatched junction bases: 7. CDR3 length: 14 residues. The CDR3 sequence is CASRPTSGNNEQFF. For the CDR3, the DNA is TGCGCCAGCCGGCCGACTAGCGGAAACAATGAGCAGTTCTTC.

V gene TRBV7-2 combines with J gene TRBJ2-3, with TRBD1 as a possible D gene (6 bases). The CDR3 loop spans 13 amino acids. Germline CDR1 reads SGHTA; CDR2 reads FQGNSA. Trimming cost V 5 bases and J 10 bases, with 16 bases left between them. The CDR3 region has the DNA TGTGCCAGCAGCACCCAATACAGGGTTGCGCAGTATTTT. Translating gives CASSTQYRVAQYF.

The chain uses TRBV21-1 and TRBJ2-1; the listed D gene, TRBD1, was not tested against the DNA. TRBV21-1 is listed as a pseudogene. The CDR3 runs to 15 residues. In DNA, the CDR3 is TGTGCGGATCTTCGGGGGGAACAAGTTAGCAATGAGCAGTTCTTC. It translates to CADLRGEQVSNEQFF.

This clonotype came up a few times. The V call is TRBV9, the J call TRBJ2-2; D gene ambiguous. Germline V gene lookup returns CDR1 SGDLS and CDR2 YYNGEE. V was cut by 0 bases and J by 4 bases, with 10 bases left in between. This CDR3 is built from 15 residues. The CDR3 sequence is CASSVGSEFTGELFF. The CDR3 region has the DNA TGTGCCAGCAGCGTAGGAAGCGAGTTCACCGGGGAGCTGTTTTTT.

The gene calls are TRBV15 and TRBJ2-3, with D tentatively TRBD2 (7 bases). The CDR3 covers 14 residues. V lost 5 bases to trimming and J lost 5 bases, with 14 bases between them. Germline V lookup: CDR1 LNHNV, CDR2 YYDKDF (reference sequence). CDR3 loop: CATSGGGLGDTQYF. The CDR3 DNA follows: TGTGCCACCAGCGGCGGGGGCCTCGGAGATACGCAGTATTTT. Full variable domain (remainder filled in from reference TRBV15 and TRBJ2-3): DAMVIQNPRYQVTQFGKPVTLSCSQTLNHNVMYWYQQKSSQAPKLLFHYYDKDFNNEADTPDNFQSRRPNTSFCFLDIRSPGLGDTAMYLCATSGGGLGDTQYFGPGTRLTVL.

This clonotype was observed a handful of times. The chain carries TRBV5-6 and TRBJ2-3; TRBD2 aligns across 9 bases. The ends lost 1 base at V and 0 bases at J; junction bases unmatched: 12. The CDR3 loop spans 19 amino acids. Germline CDR1 SGHDT, CDR2 YYEEEE. In DNA form, the CDR3 reads TGTGCCAGCAGCTTGTTGAGGAGGCGGGAGGGCCCAAGCACAGATACGCAGTATTTT. Translated, it gives CASSLLRRREGPSTDTQYF.

This rearrangement joins TRBV12-3 or TRBV12-4 to TRBJ2-7; possible D gene TRBD1, 6 bases. The V gene lost 6 bases and the J gene lost 1 base, with 13 bases spanning the gap. CDR3 size: 14 residues. The CDR3 loop reads CASSSRGQSYEQYF. The CDR3, as DNA: TGTGCCAGCAGCTCTAGGGGACAATCCTACGAGCAGTACTTC.

Here the CDR3 reads CSARAQAGGSYEQYF. The CDR3 DNA reads TGCAGTGCTAGAGCCCAAGCGGGGGGATCCTACGAGCAGTACTTC. This rearrangement joins TRBV20-1 to TRBJ2-7; 9 bases are a match to TRBD2. The length of the CDR3 is 15 residues. V lost 1 base and J lost 1; bases outside the gene matches: 5. Germline CDR1 and CDR2: DFQATT and SNEGSKA (reference sequence).

This clonotype was seen ten or more times. V and J are TRBV10-3 and TRBJ2-2; TRBD1 agrees at 7 bases. Germline V gene lookup returns CDR1 ENHRY and CDR2 SYGVKD. J gave up 0 bases and V 6 bases, and 7 bases lay outside the gene matches. The CDR3 sequence is 16 residues long. CDR3 sequence (DNA): TGTGCCATCAGGGACGATGACAGGGCGAACACCGGGGAGCTGTTTTTT. Its translation is CAIRDDDRANTGELFF.

This clonotype occurred many times. The rearrangement links TRBV7-9 to TRBJ2-3; no clear D gene. V dropped 3 bases and J dropped 2 bases, with 6 bases sitting between them. There are 13 residues in the CDR3. The germline gives CDR1 SEHNR, CDR2 FQNEAQ (reference sequence). The DNA for the CDR3 is TGTGCCAGCAGCTTTACAGCCACAGATACGCAGTATTTT. It codes for CASSFTATDTQYF.

This clonotype has a handful of counts. This chain joins TRBV2 and TRBJ1-5, with TRBD1 identical over 8 bases. Germline V CDR1 and CDR2: SNHLY, FYNNEI. Trimming cost V 4 bases and J 6 bases; bases outside gene matches: 5. The CDR3 extends over 14 amino acids. CDR3 residues: CASSGTGGSQPQHF. The CDR3 bases are TGTGCCAGCAGTGGTACAGGGGGAAGTCAGCCCCAGCATTTT.

This clonotype has just a few counts. The chain links TRBV21-1 to TRBJ2-7; TRBD1, as called in the table, went unchecked against the DNA. TRBV21-1 is shown as a pseudogene. The CDR3 has 15 amino acids. The DNA for the CDR3 is TGTGCCAGCAGCAAAGCGGGCAGGGGTACCTACGAGCAGTACTTC. Translated, it gives CASSKAGRGTYEQYF.

The chain combines TRBV5-1 with TRBJ2-3; D remains ambiguous. Looked up from germline, CDR1 is SGHRS and CDR2 is YFSETQ. Trimming removed 0 bases from V and 4 bases from J, with 9 bases in between. There are 14 residues in the CDR3. The CDR3, as DNA: TGCGCCAGCAGCTTGGGTTCAGAGGCAGATACGCAGTATTTT. It is translated as CASSLGSEADTQYF.

As to this clonotype: The germline gene is not matched at one end of the junction; a read error may be the cause. As DNA, the CDR3 is TGTGCCAGTAGTATCCGGACCCCCCCTGAGGCTTTCTTT. It is translated as CASSIRTPPEAFF. The chain recombines TRBV19 with TRBJ1-1; no clear D gene. The CDR3 spans 13 residues. Germline lookup yields CDR1 LNHDA and CDR2 SQIVND (reference sequence).

In this sample, this clonotype turned up a few times. The chain employs TRBV6-1 and TRBJ2-2, with 11 bases fitting TRBD2. The CDR3 is 16 amino acids. The trim removed 6 bases at V and 3 bases at J, leaving 6 bases unmatched. CDR1 and CDR2 (germline): MNHNS, SASEGT. CDR3 in amino acids: CASSPIAGGDTGELFF. The CDR3 DNA is TGTGCCAGCAGCCCTATAGCGGGAGGGGACACCGGGGAGCTGTTTTTT.

This clonotype was recorded at least ten times. The J gene is TRBJ2-1, the V gene TRBV20-1; unclear D gene. This CDR3 has 13 residues. The germline V gene has CDR1 DFQATT and CDR2 SNEGSKA (reference sequence). Trimming left V 0 bases short and J 5 bases short, with 8 bases between. The CDR3 DNA follows: TGCAGTGCTAGAGAAGTAGCTGACAATGAGCAGTTCTTC. Translated, it gives CSAREVADNEQFF.